This note documents a single T cell receptor beta chain sequence. The clone's antigen remains unknown. The record has no base qualities; no much larger clone is one base away. This sample is drawn from a study of Tregs in tolerant kidney transplant recipients (dated by TCRdb to between 2019 and 2020). Looking at the study overall: Before combined kidney and bone marrow transplantation, this study identified donor-specific regulatory T cells using TCRbeta sequencing and then followed those same cells after transplant. Several methods of expanding Tregs specific for an allogeneic donor were compared by TCRbeta repertoire sequencing in a few healthy controls. The research as a whole found: Biological reproducibility was not directly addressed, though technical replication error appeared minimal. The most biologically relevant and donor-specific TCRbeta repertoire appeared to be identified by expanding Tregs with activated donor B cells. The study was limited by small patient numbers, and the findings need validation in larger populations and under other immunosuppression protocols.

Thawed PBMCs were FACS-sorted into unstimulated Tregs (CD4+CD25+CD127-), CD4+ non-Tregs (CD4+CD25-), CD4 cells and CD8 cells. Healthy control blood came either as purchased buffy coats or from healthy volunteers. Healthy control blood was processed to PBMCs by Ficoll density gradient and cryopreserved, and patient PBMCs were collected before and after transplant. The germline ends are 14 bases apart after V is trimmed by 5 bases and J by 4 bases. The germline V gene gives CDR1 as SGHNT and CDR2 as YENEEA. From its cysteine to its phenylalanine, the CDR3 spans 15 amino acids. Left in the record is the CDR3 DNA by itself, 45 bases read in frame from the first base. Genomic DNA was extracted from sorted cells with the QIAGEN DNeasy Blood and Tissue Kit for TCRbeta CDR3 sequencing. High-throughput TCRbeta CDR3 sequencing, which included PCR amplification with bias correction and internal controls, was done commercially through immunoSEQ. The original methods were these. Unique productive TCRbeta sequences were defined by CDR3 nucleotide sequence when primers matched and otherwise by CDR3 amino acid sequence together with Vbeta and Jbeta genes. To correct for sorting error, sequences found in more than one sorted population at a frequency ratio of 2:1 or less were discarded, and the remaining shared sequences were assigned to the population with the higher frequency. A sequence counted as donor-reactive if, in CFSE-low cells, the sequence had a frequency of at least 0.01% and was expanded at least 5-fold compared with unstimulated cells. Repertoire divergence was quantified by Jensen-Shannon divergence calculated from the top 100 TCRbeta sequences ranked by frequency. For samples with multiple sequencing runs, sorting error was corrected separately for each run before the runs were pooled. Not all clones reach the TCRdb copy of this immuneACCESS table, which keeps in-frame sequences only. Checked studies attribute under half of the gap to unresolved V genes and leave the rest unexplained. The V and J calls and clone size are taken from that table; D and trimming were inferred from the DNA. Here the sample has about 240,000 clones; approximately 84% occur a single time. Of the sample, under 0.65% is held by the ten largest clones.

Sequencing used CD4+ T cells from blood. The rearrangement joined TRBV11-3 to TRBJ2-2; the D gene is perhaps TRBD1, on 5 matching bases. This TCR came from a human donor in good health. The CDR3 has the sequence CASSHGRVGTGELFF. The DNA sequence follows: TGTGCCAGCAGCCACGGCAGGGTGGGCACCGGGGAGCTGTTTTTT.